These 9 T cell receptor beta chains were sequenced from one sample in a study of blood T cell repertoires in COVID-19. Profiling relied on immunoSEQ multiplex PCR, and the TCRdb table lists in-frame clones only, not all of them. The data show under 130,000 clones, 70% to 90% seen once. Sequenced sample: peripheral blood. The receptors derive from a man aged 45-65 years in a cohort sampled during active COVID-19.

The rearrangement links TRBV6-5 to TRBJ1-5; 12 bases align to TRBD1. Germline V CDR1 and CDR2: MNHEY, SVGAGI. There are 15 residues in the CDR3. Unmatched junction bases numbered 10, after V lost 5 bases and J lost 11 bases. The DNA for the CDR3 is TGTGCCAGCAGTAAGGGGGACAGGGGGCGCGGGTCCCAGCATTTT. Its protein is CASSKGDRGRGSQHF.

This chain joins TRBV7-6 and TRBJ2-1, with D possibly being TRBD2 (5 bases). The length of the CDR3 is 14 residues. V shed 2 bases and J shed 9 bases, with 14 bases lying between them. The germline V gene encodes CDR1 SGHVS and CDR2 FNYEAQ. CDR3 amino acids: CASSLMSGLSEQFF. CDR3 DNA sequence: TGTGCCAGCAGCTTAATGTCGGGGTTGAGTGAGCAGTTCTTC.

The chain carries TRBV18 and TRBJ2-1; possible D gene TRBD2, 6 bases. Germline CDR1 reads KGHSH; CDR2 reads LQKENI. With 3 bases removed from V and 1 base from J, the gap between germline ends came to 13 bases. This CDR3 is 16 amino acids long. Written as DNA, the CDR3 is TGTGCCAGCTCACCGGGGACTGCGGGGTCCTACAATGAGCAGTTCTTC. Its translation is CASSPGTAGSYNEQFF. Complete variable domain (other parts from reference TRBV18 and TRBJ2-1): NAGVMQNPRHLVRRRGQEARLRCSPMKGHSHVYWYRQLPEEGLKFMVYLQKENIIDESGMPKERFSAEFPKEGPSILRIQQVVRGDSAAYFCASSPGTAGSYNEQFFGPGTRLTVL.

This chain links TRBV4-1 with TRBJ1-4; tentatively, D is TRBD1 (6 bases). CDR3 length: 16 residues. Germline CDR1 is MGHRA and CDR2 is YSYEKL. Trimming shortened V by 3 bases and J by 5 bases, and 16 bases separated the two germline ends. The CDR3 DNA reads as TGCGCCAGCAGCCAGGAGGACAGAAGAAGAAATGAAAAACTGTTTTTT. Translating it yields CASSQEDRRRNEKLFF.

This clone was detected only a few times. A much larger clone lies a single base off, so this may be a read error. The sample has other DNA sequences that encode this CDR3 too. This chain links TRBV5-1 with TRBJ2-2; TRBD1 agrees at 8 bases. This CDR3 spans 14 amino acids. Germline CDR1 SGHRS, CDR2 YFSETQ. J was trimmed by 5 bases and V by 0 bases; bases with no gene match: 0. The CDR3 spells CASSLGQGTGELFF. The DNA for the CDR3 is TGCGCCAGCAGCTTGGGACAGGGGACCGGGGAGCTGTTTTTT.

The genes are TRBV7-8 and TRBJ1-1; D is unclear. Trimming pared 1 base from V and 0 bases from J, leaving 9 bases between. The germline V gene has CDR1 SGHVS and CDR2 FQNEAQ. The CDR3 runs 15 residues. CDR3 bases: TGTGCCAGCAGCTTAGTTGCAGCGATGAACACTGAAGCTTTCTTT. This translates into CASSLVAAMNTEAFF.

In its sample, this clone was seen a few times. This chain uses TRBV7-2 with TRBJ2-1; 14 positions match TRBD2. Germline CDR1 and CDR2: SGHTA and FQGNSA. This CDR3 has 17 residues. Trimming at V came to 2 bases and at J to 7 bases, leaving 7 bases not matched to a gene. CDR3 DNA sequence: TGTGCCAGCAGCTTATACCCGGGACTAGCGGGGGTTAATGAGCAGTTCTTC. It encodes CASSLYPGLAGVNEQFF.

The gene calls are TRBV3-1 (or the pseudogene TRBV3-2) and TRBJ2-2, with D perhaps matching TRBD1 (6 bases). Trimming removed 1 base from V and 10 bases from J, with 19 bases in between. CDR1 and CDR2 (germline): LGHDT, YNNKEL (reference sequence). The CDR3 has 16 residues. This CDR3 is CASSQARLGAGEELFF. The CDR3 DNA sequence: TGTGCCAGCAGCCAAGCCCGTCTGGGGGCTGGAGAGGAGCTGTTTTTT.

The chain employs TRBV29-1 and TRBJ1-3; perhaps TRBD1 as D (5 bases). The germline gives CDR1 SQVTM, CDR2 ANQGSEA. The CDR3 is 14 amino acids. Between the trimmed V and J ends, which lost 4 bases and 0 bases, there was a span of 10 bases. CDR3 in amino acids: CSVGGQDSGNTIYF. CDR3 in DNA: TGCAGCGTTGGGGGCCAGGACTCTGGAAACACCATATATTTT.